A selection of T cell receptor beta chains follows, all from one sample in a study of control samples from healthy donors and cancer patients. Here immunoSEQ multiplex PCR was the method, and the copy in TCRdb shows in-frame clones only, minus some. This repertoire shows approximately 100,000 clones, around 85% found once; its top ten account for approximately 2.1%. The specimen sequenced was blood. The receptors originated from a woman aged 40 to 50 in good health. Each CDR3 is given with its conserved first and last residue. Each record gives: D gene, clone size, J gene, V gene, CDR3 DNA, CDR3 protein. The D gene is left open where the match is weak. The size entry is marked missing in some rows and otherwise reads once, few, many or a size class.

-,-,TRBJ1-1,TRBV5-1,TGCGCCAGCAGCTTGGCCCAAGGGAACACTGAAGCTTTCTTT,CASSLAQGNTEAFF
-,-,TRBJ1-1,TRBV10-1,TGCGCCAGCGGTAACTCAATCGCGGCTGGGGCGGCTGAAGCTTTCTTT,CASGNSIAAGAAEAFF
-,-,TRBJ2-1,TRBV28,TGTGCCAGCAGGTCAGGCGCCCGGGTTGAGCAGTTCTTC,CASRSGARVEQFF
-,-,TRBJ2-3,TRBV5-4,TGTGCCAGCAGCTTGGCCGCCAGGGGCACAGATACGCAGTATTTT,CASSLAARGTDTQYF
-,-,TRBJ1-4,TRBV18,TGTGCCAGCTCACGATCAGAAAATGAAAAACTGTTTTTT,CASSRSENEKLFF
-,-,TRBJ1-5,TRBV12-3/TRBV12-4,TGTGCCAGCAGTTTACGGGCTGATCAGCCCCAGCATTTT,CASSLRADQPQHF
-,medium-sized,TRBJ2-1,TRBV19,TGTGCCAGTAGTCCTAGCTCCTACAATGAGCAGTTCTTC,CASSPSSYNEQFF
TRBD1,-,TRBJ2-5,TRBV2,TGTGCCAGCAGTGGGGACAGACCAGAGACCCAGTACTTC,CASSGDRPETQYF
-,once,TRBJ2-7,TRBV7-2,TGTGCCAGCAGCTTACATAGCGGAGGGGTGTACGAGCAGTACTTC,CASSLHSGGVYEQYF
-,-,TRBJ1-5,TRBV12-3/TRBV12-4,TGTGCCAGCAGTTTAAATCTCAATCAGCCCCAGCATTTT,CASSLNLNQPQHF
-,-,TRBJ1-4,TRBV29-1,TGCAGCGCCGATGACGGATTAAATGAAAAACTGTTTTTT,CSADDGLNEKLFF